A selection of T cell receptor beta chains follows, all from one sample in a study of blood T cell repertoires in COVID-19. Repertoires were generated with immunoSEQ multiplex PCR, while TCRdb's copy carries only in-frame clones and drops some. The data contain approximately 210,000 clones, less than 90% of them singletons. The specimen sequenced was peripheral blood. The receptors come from a man in his forties with acute or convalescent COVID-19. CDR3s include the opening cysteine and the closing phenylalanine or tryptophan. A D gene is named only where the DNA matches it firmly. Some rows have no size entry. The others give once, few or many, or a class for an expanded clone.

d_call | j_call | v_call | clone_size | cdr3_nt | cdr3_aa
TRBD1 | TRBJ1-5 | TRBV19 | NA | TGTGCCAGTAGTCCCCGACAGGGACGGCAGCCCCAGCATTTT | CASSPRQGRQPQHF
NA | TRBJ2-7 | TRBV9 | few | TGTGCCAGCAGCCCCCTCCCGGCTAGCTTCAACGAGCAGTACTTC | CASSPLPASFNEQYF
NA | TRBJ1-2 | TRBV6-5 | NA | TGTGCCAGCAGTTTCGACAGTAACTATGGCTACACCTTC | CASSFDSNYGYTF
NA | TRBJ2-5 | TRBV14 | NA | TGTGCCAGCAGCCAAGTGCACGGGGGAGAGACCCAGTACTTC | CASSQVHGGETQYF
NA | TRBJ1-4 | TRBV2 | NA | TGTGCCAGCAGTGTTGAGGCAGGGAATGAAAAACTGTTTTTT | CASSVEAGNEKLFF
NA | TRBJ2-3 | TRBV7-9 | NA | TGTGCCAGCAGCCCCCGCTGGGGGGGGCCTAGCACAGATACGCAGTATTTT | CASSPRWGGPSTDTQYF
NA | TRBJ1-6 | TRBV19 | NA | TGTGCCAGTAGTATAGCTCTATCGCCAAATTCACCCCTCCACTTT | CASSIALSPNSPLHF
NA | TRBJ2-1 | TRBV2 | NA | TGTGCCAGCAGGGCAGTTTCCTACAATGAGCAGTTCTTC | CASRAVSYNEQFF
TRBD1 | TRBJ2-7 | TRBV9 | NA | TGTGCCAGCAGCGTAGGACAGGGAATAGGCTACGAGCAGTACTTC | CASSVGQGIGYEQYF
NA | TRBJ1-3 | TRBV6-5 | NA | TGTGCCAGCAGTATGCAGCTGGGACTCGGAAACACCATATATTTT | CASSMQLGLGNTIYF
TRBD1 | TRBJ2-5 | TRBV6-5 | NA | TGTGCCAGCTGGGACAGGGACGGAGAGACCCAGTACTTC | CASWDRDGETQYF
NA | TRBJ1-1 | TRBV9 | NA | TGTGCCAGCAGAGCCTCCGGGGTCCAGAACACTGAAGCTTTCTTT | CASRASGVQNTEAFF
NA | TRBJ1-4 | TRBV5-5 | NA | TGTGCCAGCAGCTTGTATGGGGGGGCTAATGAAAAACTGTTTTTT | CASSLYGGANEKLFF